This TCR beta chain was sequenced during a study of blood T cell repertoires in COVID-19. As for the study in general: Acute and convalescent COVID-19 samples came from the United States, Italy and Spain. The analysed material was cDNA or gDNA that came from T cells, B-cell-depleted T cells, or PBMCs.

Original processing methods: Amplification with reference gene primers provided the estimates of nucleated cell counts. Only in-frame clones appear in the TCRdb table, and some are missing; sequencing was by immunoSEQ multiplex PCR. From that table come the V and J calls and clone size; the DNA was used to work out D and trimming. The sample shows some 170,000 clones, over 80% of them seen only once. Germline CDR1 MDHEN, CDR2 SYDVKM. V lost 2 bases and J 2 bases, leaving 7 bases between the germline ends. This CDR3 has 13 amino acids. The rearrangement joins TRBV28 to TRBJ2-7, with D perhaps TRBD1 (6 bases). The sequence was obtained from a middle-aged woman with COVID-19, enrolled during active disease. Specimen: peripheral blood. The CDR3 sequence: CASSLNRAYEQYF. As DNA, the CDR3 is TGTGCCAGCAGTTTAAACAGGGCCTACGAGCAGTACTTC.